The 23 T cell receptor beta chains listed next were all sequenced from one sample in a study of blood T cell repertoires in COVID-19. Repertoires were generated with immunoSEQ multiplex PCR, while TCRdb's copy carries only in-frame clones and drops some. The sample holds about 210,000 clones, 85% to 90% seen once. The specimen sequenced was PBMCs or T cells enriched from blood (not recorded which). Receptors originate from a woman in her thirties or forties in a cohort exposed to, infected with or recovered from COVID-19 (not recorded which).

This rearrangement joins TRBV11-3 to TRBJ1-1; no definite D call. The V gene lost 5 bases and the J gene lost 4 bases, with 14 bases spanning the gap. Germline V gene data show CDR1 as SGHNT and CDR2 as YENEEA. The CDR3 has 14 amino acids. The CDR3 bases are TGTGCCAGCAGCCCCCACCCTAGTAGCACTGAAGCTTTCTTT. This gives the protein CASSPHPSSTEAFF.

This clone was observed once. The rearrangement uses TRBV5-8 and TRBJ1-1, with TRBD1 identical over 8 bases. This CDR3 comprises 14 residues. With V trimmed by 1 base and J by 4 bases, 3 bases remained unmatched. Germline CDR1 reads SGHTS; CDR2 reads YDEGEE. CDR3 in amino acids: CASSLSRGLTEAFF. CDR3 nucleotide sequence: TGTGCCAGCAGCTTGAGCAGGGGGCTCACTGAAGCTTTCTTT. The full variable domain, rest sourced from reference TRBV5-8 and TRBJ1-1, is EAGVTQSPTHLIKTRGQQATLRCSPISGHTSVYWYQQALGLGLQFLLWYDEGEERNRGNFPPRFSGRQFPNYSSELNVNALELEDSALYLCASSLSRGLTEAFFGQGTRLTVV.

This clone turned up a few times. J is TRBJ1-1 and V is TRBV28; D call uncertain. The V gene lost 2 bases and the J gene lost 1 base, with 20 bases spanning the gap. CDR3 length equals 18 residues. Germline-derived CDR1 and CDR2 are MDHEN and SYDVKM. CDR3 DNA sequence: TGTGCCAGCAGTTTAATGGGAGCCTTAGGTGGCGGGAACACTGAAGCTTTCTTT. Amino acid sequence: CASSLMGALGGGNTEAFF.

The V and J genes are TRBV5-1 and TRBJ2-3, with D unresolved. Trimming cost V 5 bases and J 0 bases, with 13 bases left between them. Germline V CDR1 and CDR2: SGHRS, YFSETQ. There are 15 residues in the CDR3. The CDR3 coding sequence is TGCGCCAGCAGGTATCACACCTCTAGCACAGATACGCAGTATTTT. Translated, it gives CASRYHTSSTDTQYF.

The rearrangement joins TRBV27 to TRBJ1-6; 9 bases line up with TRBD1. V trimming: 5 bases; J trimming: 6 bases; junction bases outside the gene matches: 8. The CDR3 covers 16 residues. Germline V CDR1 and CDR2: MNHEY, SMNVEV (reference sequence). CDR3 residues: CASSPHQDRGNSPLHF. The CDR3, as DNA: TGTGCCAGCAGTCCCCACCAGGACAGGGGTAATTCACCCCTCCACTTT.

This sequence joins TRBV10-3 and TRBJ2-1, with a tentative D call TRBD1 (6 bases). Between the trimmed V and J ends, which lost 10 bases and 3 bases, there was a span of 22 bases. The CDR3 is 16 amino acids. Germline CDR1 and CDR2: ENHRY and SYGVKD. The CDR3 region is CATTPRTDYIYNEQFF. As DNA, the CDR3 is TGTGCCACCACCCCGAGGACAGACTACATCTACAATGAGCAGTTCTTC.

V and J are TRBV7-9 and TRBJ2-7; D is possibly TRBD1 (5 bases). The CDR3 has 11 residues. Germline V gene sequence: CDR1 SEHNR, CDR2 FQNEAQ (reference sequence). In nucleotides, the CDR3 is TGTGCTCTTAGAAGGGGCGACGAGCAGTACTTC. This codes for CALRRGDEQYF.

This chain connects TRBV7-9 to TRBJ2-1; D may be TRBD2 (6 bases). Germline CDR1 and CDR2: SEHNR and FQNEAQ (reference sequence). With 5 bases removed from V and 0 bases from J, the gap between germline ends came to 14 bases. The CDR3 loop spans 16 amino acids. CDR3 in amino acids: CASSPTAGASYNEQFF. CDR3 nucleotides: TGTGCCAGCAGCCCAACAGCGGGTGCCTCCTACAATGAGCAGTTCTTC.

This sequence joins TRBV9 and TRBJ1-2, with D uncertain. V shed 4 bases and J shed 4 bases, with 8 bases lying between them. The V gene's germline CDR1 is SGDLS and CDR2 YYNGEE. The CDR3 has 12 amino acids. CDR3 sequence reads: CASSPPSYGYTF. CDR3 sequence (DNA): TGTGCCAGCAGCCCCCCTAGCTATGGCTACACCTTC.

This sequence joins TRBV27 and TRBJ2-7, with 13 bases that match TRBD2. V shed 6 bases and J 7 bases; nucleotides not matched to a gene: 9. The V gene's germline CDR1 is MNHEY and CDR2 SMNVEV (reference sequence). The CDR3 runs to 15 residues. The CDR3 here is CASRPGLAGLREQYF. In DNA form, the CDR3 reads TGTGCCAGCAGGCCGGGACTAGCGGGATTAAGGGAGCAGTACTTC.

The chain employs TRBV2 and TRBJ1-2; D is possibly TRBD1 (5 bases). The V gene's germline CDR1 is SNHLY and CDR2 FYNNEI. V was pared by 7 bases and J by 5 bases, with 11 bases between. This CDR3 region has 12 residues. The CDR3 region is CASMRGRYGYTF. Written as DNA, the CDR3 is TGTGCCAGCATGCGGGGCCGGTATGGCTACACCTTC.

The CDR3 DNA is TGTGCCATCAGTGAGGGCTATGAGCAGTTCTTC. It encodes CAISEGYEQFF. The chain has TRBV10-3 and TRBJ2-1, with D unclear. Germline CDR1 ENHRY, CDR2 SYGVKD. The V and J ends lost 2 bases and 8 bases respectively, with 4 bases between them. CDR3 size: 11 residues.

V is TRBV4-1 and J is TRBJ2-3; 8 positions agree with TRBD2. Germline CDR1 MGHRA, CDR2 YSYEKL. CDR3 length: 17 amino acids. The V and J ends lost 0 bases and 3 bases, in that order; junction bases with no gene match: 8. The CDR3 coding sequence is TGCGCCAGCAGCCAAGAAACCAGCGGGGGTACAACAGATACGCAGTATTTT. Amino acids: CASSQETSGGTTDTQYF.

The gene calls are TRBV11-3 and TRBJ2-5; weak D call: TRBD1 (6 bases). The CDR3 runs 15 residues. V lost 5 bases, J lost 0 bases, and 13 bases lay in between. Germline CDR1 and CDR2: SGHNT and YENEEA. In DNA form, the CDR3 reads TGTGCCAGCAGCGAGAGAGGACAGTACCAAGAGACCCAGTACTTC. Its translation: CASSERGQYQETQYF.

The chain combines TRBV7-9 with TRBJ1-4, with D possibly being TRBD1 (6 bases). The CDR3 is 15 residues long. Germline lookup yields CDR1 SEHNR and CDR2 FQNEAQ (reference sequence). V gave up 5 bases and J gave up 3 bases, with 13 bases separating them. The CDR3 is CASSHTGTPNEKLFF. In DNA, the CDR3 is TGTGCCAGCAGCCACACCGGGACACCTAATGAAAAACTGTTTTTT.

For the CDR3, the DNA is TGTGCCAGCAGCCTTAGGTCAGGGGGGACAGATACGCAGTATTTT. Translating gives CASSLRSGGTDTQYF. The chain has TRBV7-6 and TRBJ2-3; possible D gene TRBD1, 7 bases. The CDR3 sequence is 15 residues long. V lost 5 bases and J 3 bases, leaving 15 bases between the germline ends. Germline CDR1 SGHVS, CDR2 FNYEAQ. The full variable domain, in which reference TRBV7-6 and TRBJ2-3 provide the parts outside the CDR3, is GAGVSQSPRYKVTKRGQDVALRCDPISGHVSLYWYRQALGQGPEFLTYFNYEAQQDKSGLPNDRFSAERPEGSISTLTIQRTEQRDSAMYRCASSLRSGGTDTQYFGPGTRLTVL.

This clone appeared once. The chain combines TRBV4-1 with TRBJ2-7; D is perhaps TRBD1 (6 bases). V was clipped by 4 bases and J by 1 base, with 14 bases between them. The CDR3 is 15 residues long. The germline CDR1 and CDR2 sequences are MGHRA and YSYEKL. Here the CDR3 reads CASSPAGTPSYEQYF. The CDR3 DNA is TGCGCCAGCAGCCCCGCCGGGACACCGTCCTACGAGCAGTACTTC.

This clone was observed a single time. The chain has TRBV11-2 and TRBJ2-7; TRBD1 might be the D (6 bases). Per germline, CDR1 SGHAT and CDR2 FQNNGV. V gave up 5 bases and J gave up 5 bases, with 10 bases separating them. The CDR3 contains 12 residues. The CDR3 here is CASSPRGHEQYF. CDR3 DNA sequence: TGTGCCAGCAGCCCCAGGGGCCACGAGCAGTACTTC. The full variable domain, in which reference TRBV11-2 and TRBJ2-7 provide the parts outside the CDR3, is EAGVAQSPRYKIIEKRQSVAFWCNPISGHATLYWYQQILGQGPKLLIQFQNNGVVDDSQLPKDRFSAERLKGVDSTLKIQPAKLEDSAVYLCASSPRGHEQYFGPGTRLTVT.

This chain uses TRBV2 with TRBJ1-2, with a tentative D call TRBD1 (5 bases). The ends were cut back, 6 bases at V and 4 bases at J, with 18 bases in the middle. From germline, CDR1 is SNHLY and CDR2 FYNNEI. The CDR3 spans 15 residues. CDR3 DNA sequence: TGTGCCAGCAGGCGGGACGGAGTTGCCTCCTATGGCTACACCTTC. Translation: CASRRDGVASYGYTF.

This sequence joins TRBV4-2 and TRBJ2-2, with 11 nucleotides matching TRBD2. The CDR3 sequence is 18 residues long. Germline lookup yields CDR1 LGHNA and CDR2 YNFKEQ. The V segment lost 4 bases and the J segment 6 bases; nucleotides outside the gene matches: 13. The CDR3 spells CASSPKGSGRAGAGELFF. The CDR3 DNA reads TGTGCCAGCAGCCCAAAGGGTAGCGGGAGGGCCGGGGCCGGGGAGCTGTTTTTT.

The count of this clone is one. V usage is TRBV6-1 and J usage is TRBJ1-3; D may be TRBD1 (6 bases). V gave up 4 bases and J gave up 0 bases, with 19 bases separating them. CDR1 is MNHNS and CDR2 is SASEGT in the germline V gene. CDR3 size: 18 residues. In DNA, the CDR3 is TGTGCCAGCAGTGCCCTCTCGACAGGTTCCTTCTCTGGAAACACCATATATTTT. Protein product: CASSALSTGSFSGNTIYF.

The V and J genes are TRBV15 and TRBJ1-1; D is unresolved. The CDR3 has 14 amino acids. With 7 bases removed from V and 1 base from J, the gap between germline ends came to 13 bases. The germline gives CDR1 LNHNV, CDR2 YYDKDF (reference sequence). The CDR3 loop reads CATTFGRANTEAFF. The CDR3 nucleotides are TGTGCCACCACCTTCGGGCGGGCGAACACTGAAGCTTTCTTT.

The chain is built from TRBV27 and TRBJ2-1, with D possibly being TRBD2 (7 bases). This CDR3 contains 15 residues. Germline CDR1 is MNHEY and CDR2 is SMNVEV (reference sequence). Trimming pared 6 bases from V and 5 bases from J, leaving 17 bases between. CDR3 sequence reads: CASSPGVAGHNEQFF. CDR3 bases: TGTGCCAGCAGCCCAGGGGTAGCGGGCCACAATGAGCAGTTCTTC.